This TCR beta chain was profiled in a study of blood T cell repertoires in COVID-19. Study as a whole: Italy, Spain and the United States were the sources of the convalescent and acute COVID-19 samples. PBMCs, B-cell-depleted T cells, or T cells provided the cDNA or gDNA that made up the material.

Authors' methods: Amplification of reference gene primers provided the estimated nucleated cell counts. Assay: immunoSEQ multiplex PCR; the TCRdb copy retains only in-frame clones and omits some. V and J calls and clone size are as listed in that table; D and trimming were resolved from the DNA. The table includes about 210,000 clones, 65% to 90% detected once. This clone was observed a few times. Germline V gene lookup returns CDR1 SGHTA and CDR2 FQGTGA. The CDR3 is 13 amino acids. The trim removed 6 bases at V and 8 bases at J, leaving 4 bases unmatched. Participants spanned ages about 18 to 100 years and resided in roughly 22 US areas.

The V call is TRBV7-3, the J call TRBJ1-4; TRBD1 matches at 9 bases. The sample was PBMCs or T cells enriched from blood (not recorded which). The sequence derives from a woman in her 50s with acute COVID-19. The DNA for the CDR3 is TGTGCCAGCAGAGGACAGGGGAGAGAAAAACTGTTTTTT. It encodes CASRGQGREKLFF.